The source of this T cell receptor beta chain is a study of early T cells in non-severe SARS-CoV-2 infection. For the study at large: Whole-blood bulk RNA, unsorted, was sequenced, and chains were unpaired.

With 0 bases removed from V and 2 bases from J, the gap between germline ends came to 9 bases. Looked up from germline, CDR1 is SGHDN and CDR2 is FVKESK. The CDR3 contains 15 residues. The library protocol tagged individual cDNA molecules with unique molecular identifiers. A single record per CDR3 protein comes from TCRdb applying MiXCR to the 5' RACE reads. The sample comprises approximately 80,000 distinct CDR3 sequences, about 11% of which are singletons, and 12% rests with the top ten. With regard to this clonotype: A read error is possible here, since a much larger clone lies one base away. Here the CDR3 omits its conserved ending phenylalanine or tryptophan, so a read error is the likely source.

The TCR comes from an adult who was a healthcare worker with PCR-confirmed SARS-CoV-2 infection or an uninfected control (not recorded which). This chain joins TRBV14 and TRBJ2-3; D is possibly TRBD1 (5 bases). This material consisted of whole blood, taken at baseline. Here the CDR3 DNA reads TGTGCCAGCAGCCAAGATAGACAGATCACAGATACGCAGTATTTA. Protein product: CASSQDRQITDTQYL.